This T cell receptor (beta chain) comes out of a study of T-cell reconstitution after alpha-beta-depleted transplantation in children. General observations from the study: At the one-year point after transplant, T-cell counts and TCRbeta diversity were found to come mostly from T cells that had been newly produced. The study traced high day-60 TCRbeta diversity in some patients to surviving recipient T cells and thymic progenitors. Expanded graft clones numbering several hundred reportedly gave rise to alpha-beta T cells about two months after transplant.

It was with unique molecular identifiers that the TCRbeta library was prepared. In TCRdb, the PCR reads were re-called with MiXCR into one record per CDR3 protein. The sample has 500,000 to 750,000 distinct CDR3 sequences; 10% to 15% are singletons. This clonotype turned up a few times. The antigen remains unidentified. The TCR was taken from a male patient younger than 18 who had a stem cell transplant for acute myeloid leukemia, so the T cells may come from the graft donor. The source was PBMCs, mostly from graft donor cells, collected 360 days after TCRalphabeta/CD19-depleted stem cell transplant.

The CDR3 nucleotides are TGTGCCAGCACCCCCGTACATGAGCAGTTCTTC. Translated, it gives CASTPVHEQFF. The V and J genes are TRBV7-9 and TRBJ2-1; no firm D call. This CDR3 is built from 11 residues. The V gene lost 7 bases and the J gene lost 8 bases, with 9 bases spanning the gap. Germline V gene sequence: CDR1 SEHNR, CDR2 FQNEAQ (reference sequence).